A single sample gave rise to the 28 T cell receptor beta chains below, sequenced in a study of shared clonotypes between healthy human individuals. Sequencing used immunoSEQ multiplex PCR; TCRdb keeps in-frame clones, though not all of them. The data show 200,000 to 250,000 clones, approximately 70% seen once. The sequencing input was memory CD4+ T cells sorted from blood. Sample subset: CD45RA-negative fraction. Source of these receptors: a man younger than 40 in good health.

This chain connects TRBV5-1 to TRBJ2-1; 8 nucleotides agree with TRBD2. V lost 4 bases, J lost 9 bases, and 9 bases stayed unmatched. In germline, CDR1 is SGHRS, CDR2 YFSETQ. CDR3 length equals 14 residues. The DNA for the CDR3 is TGCGCCAGCAGCACTAGCGGAGGGCCACTTGAGCAGTTCTTC. Translating gives CASSTSGGPLEQFF.

V is TRBV18 and J is TRBJ1-1; D call uncertain. The CDR3 length is 17 residues. Deletions cut 3 bases from V and 3 bases from J, with 20 bases between. Germline values: CDR1 KGHSH, CDR2 LQKENI. CDR3 nucleotide sequence: TGTGCCAGCTCACCTCGAACACCCCAAGGGTCGGACACTGAAGCTTTCTTT. Translation gives CASSPRTPQGSDTEAFF. The full variable domain, rest sourced from reference TRBV18 and TRBJ1-1, is NAGVMQNPRHLVRRRGQEARLRCSPMKGHSHVYWYRQLPEEGLKFMVYLQKENIIDESGMPKERFSAEFPKEGPSILRIQQVVRGDSAAYFCASSPRTPQGSDTEAFFGQGTRLTVV.

This clone was counted only a few times. A read error may produce the germline difference seen at one junction end. The chain couples TRBV7-7 to TRBJ2-1; 7 bases align to TRBD1. The CDR3 is 13 residues long. CDR1 is SSHAT, CDR2 FNYEAQ, per germline (reference sequence). The CDR3 loop reads CASSFRQGDEQFF. As DNA, the CDR3 is TGTGCTAGCAGCTTCCGACAGGGCGATGAGCAGTTCTTC.

This rearrangement joins TRBV7-2 to TRBJ1-2; D not certain. The CDR3 spans 13 residues. Germline V gene data show CDR1 as SGHTA and CDR2 as FQGNSA. The germline V and J ends were trimmed by 4 bases and 5 bases, with 11 bases remaining between them. CDR3 in DNA: TGTGCCAGCAGCTCCGGGCCCCAGTATGGCTACACCTTC. Amino acids: CASSSGPQYGYTF.

This clone has at least ten counts. This chain joins TRBV7-9 and TRBJ2-1; 11 positions agree with TRBD2. This CDR3 region has 16 residues. After removal of 2 bases from V and 2 bases from J, the junction contained 2 bases not matched to a gene. The V gene's germline CDR1 is SEHNR and CDR2 FQNEAQ (reference sequence). This chain's CDR3 is CASSLTSGSPYNEQFF. The CDR3 DNA follows: TGTGCCAGCAGCTTAACTAGCGGGAGCCCCTACAATGAGCAGTTCTTC. The entire variable domain, with the rest obtained from reference TRBV7-9 and TRBJ2-1, is as follows: DTGVSQNPRHKITKRGQNVTFRCDPISEHNRLYWYRQTLGQGPEFLTYFQNEAQLEKSRLLSDRFSAERPKGSFSTLEIQRTEQGDSAMYLCASSLTSGSPYNEQFFGPGTRLTVL.

Written as DNA, the CDR3 is TGCGCCAGCAGCCAGGAGAGGGGATTCGGGACAACCCTCCGGGAGACCCAGTACTTC. Amino acids: CASSQERGFGTTLRETQYF. V is TRBV4-1 and J is TRBJ2-5, with a weak D call TRBD1 (6 bases). V lost 3 bases, J lost 5 bases, and 28 bases lay in between. Looked up from germline, CDR1 is MGHRA and CDR2 is YSYEKL. The CDR3 is 19 amino acids.

The V and J genes are TRBV10-3 and TRBJ1-1; D is perhaps TRBD1 (5 bases). From germline, CDR1 is ENHRY and CDR2 SYGVKD. V gave up 7 bases and J gave up 1 base, with 19 bases separating them. The CDR3 spans 16 residues. The CDR3 here is CAITKGRRESNTEAFF. CDR3 DNA: TGTGCCATCACCAAGGGACGTAGGGAGTCGAACACTGAAGCTTTCTTT.

The chain links TRBV5-1 to TRBJ2-1; 15 bases align to TRBD2. This CDR3 has 18 residues. Losses at the gene ends were 0 bases for V and 3 bases for J; bases not matched to a gene: 4. The germline gives CDR1 SGHRS, CDR2 YFSETQ. The CDR3 region has the DNA TGCGCCAGCAGCTTGGGGACTAGCGGGAGGGTATTCTACAATGAGCAGTTCTTC. Translating it yields CASSLGTSGRVFYNEQFF.

The chain joins TRBV6-5 to TRBJ2-3; D is possibly TRBD1 (5 bases). Germline V CDR1 and CDR2: MNHEY, SVGAGI. The CDR3 is 12 amino acids. Trimming removed 6 bases from V and 2 bases from J, with 6 bases in between. The CDR3 nucleotides are TGTGCCAGCAGGACAGACACAGATACGCAGTATTTT. Amino acid sequence: CASRTDTDTQYF.

This clone appeared a few times. Other DNA sequences in the sample encode the same CDR3. This chain connects TRBV5-4 to TRBJ2-3, with D unresolved. V dropped 2 bases and J dropped 1 base, with 5 bases sitting between them. Germline V lookup: CDR1 SGHNT, CDR2 YYREEE (reference sequence). The CDR3 covers 13 residues. The CDR3 loop is CASSFSGTDTQYF. The CDR3 region has the DNA TGTGCCAGCAGCTTTTCGGGCACAGATACGCAGTATTTT.

J is TRBJ1-2 and V is TRBV7-2; 7 nucleotides line up with TRBD1. Germline values: CDR1 SGHTA, CDR2 FQGNSA. The CDR3 has 15 residues. The J segment lost 4 bases and the V segment lost 5 bases, leaving 10 bases of the junction unmatched. CDR3 DNA sequence: TGTGCCAGCAGCCCTCGGGACAGACTTCTCTATGGCTACACCTTC. Translating it yields CASSPRDRLLYGYTF.

There are a few counts of this clone. The chain links TRBV29-1 to TRBJ2-1, with D perhaps TRBD1 or TRBD2 (5 bases each). The length of the CDR3 is 14 residues. Germline assignment: CDR1 SQVTM and CDR2 ANQGSEA. V shed 7 bases and J shed 8 bases, with 21 bases lying between them. The CDR3 DNA is TGCAGCGCCCCTCATCCTCCTCGGGGCGATGAGCAGTTCTTC. Encoded protein: CSAPHPPRGDEQFF.

Here the CDR3 reads CASSSLLNTEAFF. In DNA form, the CDR3 reads TGTGCCAGCAGTTCCCTACTGAACACTGAAGCTTTCTTT. The chain employs TRBV27 and TRBJ1-1; D uncertain. This CDR3 spans 13 amino acids. V was shortened by 4 bases and J by 0 bases, with 6 bases between the two germline ends. Germline CDR1 MNHEY, CDR2 SMNVEV (reference sequence).

This clone appeared once. This chain joins TRBV9 and TRBJ2-7; TRBD1 matches 7 bases. V trimming: 5 bases; J trimming: 3 bases; junction bases outside the gene matches: 8. In germline, CDR1 is SGDLS, CDR2 YYNGEE. The CDR3 length is 14 residues. The chain's CDR3 is CASSARTGDYEQYF. DNA for the CDR3: TGTGCCAGCAGTGCTCGGACAGGTGACTACGAGCAGTACTTC.

The chain recombines TRBV5-1 with TRBJ2-1; D is uncertain. The CDR3 totals 16 residues. The germline CDR1 and CDR2 sequences are SGHRS and YFSETQ. Trimming stripped 0 bases from V and 0 bases from J, with 10 bases between. The CDR3 region has the DNA TGCGCCAGCAGCTTGGCCGGTTTCAGCTCCTACAATGAGCAGTTCTTC. Translated: CASSLAGFSSYNEQFF.

The rearrangement joins TRBV28 to TRBJ2-7; D is uncertain. The V gene lost 11 bases and the J gene lost 5 bases, with 22 bases spanning the gap. Germline CDR1 is MDHEN and CDR2 is SYDVKM. The CDR3 loop spans 14 amino acids. The DNA for the CDR3 is TGTGCCCCGCGACTCGGGTTGGCCTGGGACGAGCAGTACTTC. Translated, it gives CAPRLGLAWDEQYF.

Only a few counts were recorded for this clone. This CDR3 is CASSVRPSGTAGELFF. CDR3 DNA: TGTGCCAGCAGTGTTAGGCCTAGCGGAACCGCCGGGGAGCTGTTTTTT. The chain couples TRBV6-1 to TRBJ2-2; 7 positions agree with TRBD2. The CDR3 is made up of 16 amino acids. V gave up 4 bases and J gave up 6 bases; unmatched junction bases: 11. From germline, CDR1 is MNHNS and CDR2 SASEGT.

This sequence joins TRBV5-8 and TRBJ2-7; 9 bases align to TRBD2. Trimming took 0 bases from V and 2 from J; bases not matched to a gene: 0. The germline CDR1 and CDR2 sequences are SGHTS and YDEGEE. This CDR3 spans 14 amino acids. In DNA form, the CDR3 reads TGTGCCAGCAGCTTGGGCGGGAGGGCCTACGAGCAGTACTTC. Its protein product is CASSLGGRAYEQYF.

CDR3 DNA: TGTGCCAGTAGTCCAACAGGGGACTATGGCTACACCTTC. It translates to CASSPTGDYGYTF. The chain joins TRBV19 to TRBJ1-2, with 7 nucleotides matching TRBD1. Trimming removed 5 bases from V and 3 bases from J; junction bases left unmatched: 3. This CDR3 is 13 amino acids long. The germline gives CDR1 LNHDA, CDR2 SQIVND (reference sequence).

Ten or more counts support this clone. The chain uses TRBV10-2 and TRBJ1-5; 10 positions match TRBD1. V lost 6 bases, J lost 2 bases, and 10 bases stayed unmatched. The CDR3 consists of 17 residues. Germline CDR1 reads WSHSY; CDR2 reads SAAADI. The CDR3 loop reads CASRGGTGTGGNQPQHF. DNA for the CDR3: TGCGCCAGCAGGGGGGGGACCGGGACAGGGGGCAATCAGCCCCAGCATTTT.

This clone was observed a single time. CDR3 coding DNA: TGTGCCAGCAGTGAAGGCGTGAACACTGAAGCTTTCTTT. Its translation is CASSEGVNTEAFF. V gene TRBV6-1 combines with J gene TRBJ1-1, with unresolved D. Germline CDR1 and CDR2: MNHNS and SASEGT. Deletions cut 1 base from V and 0 bases from J, with 3 bases between. The CDR3 has 13 amino acids.

The chain combines TRBV6-5 with TRBJ1-4; D unclear. CDR1 and CDR2 from the germline V gene are MNHEY and SVGAGI. The CDR3 spans 12 residues. V shed 9 bases and J shed 7 bases, with 12 bases lying between them. This CDR3 is CASGRIGEKLFF. The CDR3 DNA reads TGTGCCAGTGGAAGGATCGGTGAAAAACTGTTTTTT.

CDR3 nucleotide sequence: TGTGCCAGCAGTGAAGGATGGTGGACTAGCGGGAGGGTGAAAAACATTCAGTACTTC. Amino acid sequence: CASSEGWWTSGRVKNIQYF. The chain carries TRBV6-1 and TRBJ2-4; 15 nucleotides agree with TRBD2. The CDR3 runs to 19 residues. Unmatched junction bases numbered 8, after V lost 1 base and J lost 4 bases. Germline assignment: CDR1 MNHNS and CDR2 SASEGT.

The chain joins TRBV28 to TRBJ2-3; possibly TRBD1 for D (6 bases). This CDR3 has 16 residues. V dropped 7 bases and J dropped 6 bases, with 23 bases sitting between them. Germline V lookup: CDR1 MDHEN, CDR2 SYDVKM. The CDR3 is CASTPGQRGVRDTQYF. CDR3 bases: TGTGCCAGCACCCCGGGACAACGGGGAGTAAGGGATACGCAGTATTTT.

V gene TRBV7-9 combines with J gene TRBJ1-2, with TRBD1 identical over 11 bases. Unmatched junction bases numbered 7, after V lost 2 bases and J lost 5 bases. Germline V lookup: CDR1 SEHNR, CDR2 FQNEAQ (reference sequence). This CDR3 spans 16 amino acids. This CDR3 reads CASSLNLGTGGYGYTF. The CDR3, as DNA: TGTGCCAGCAGCTTAAACCTCGGGACAGGGGGATATGGCTACACCTTC.

This chain uses TRBV5-1 with TRBJ1-4, with a weak D call TRBD1 (5 bases). This CDR3 is 15 amino acids long. CDR1 and CDR2 (germline): SGHRS, YFSETQ. V lost 4 bases and J lost 6, with 16 bases in between. The CDR3, as DNA: TGCGCCAGCAGCCCTCAGACGGGGCCGGATGAAAAACTGTTTTTT. Translated, it gives CASSPQTGPDEKLFF.

This rearrangement joins TRBV7-9 to TRBJ2-1, with a weak D call TRBD2 (5 bases). V was cut by 3 bases and J by 4 bases, with 19 bases left in between. Germline loops: CDR1 SEHNR, CDR2 FQNEAQ (reference sequence). The CDR3 is 17 residues long. In DNA form, the CDR3 reads TGTGCCAGCAGCTTTTTGGAGGTGACTTTGGGGTACAATGAGCAGTTCTTC. It encodes CASSFLEVTLGYNEQFF.

The chain joins TRBV6-1 to TRBJ2-3; TRBD2 matches 7 bases. The J segment lost 0 bases and the V segment lost 4 bases, leaving 7 bases of the junction unmatched. The CDR3 is 16 residues long. Germline V gene lookup returns CDR1 MNHNS and CDR2 SASEGT. CDR3 in amino acids: CASSAKAGSSTDTQYF. The CDR3 DNA is TGTGCCAGCAGTGCCAAAGCGGGATCCAGCACAGATACGCAGTATTTT.